The 20 T cell receptor beta chains below all came from one sample that was sequenced in a study of healthy donors' naive CD4 and CD8 T cells. Starting from about 470 ng of total RNA, TCR libraries were made with linear amplification. Via MiXCR, TCRdb re-called the reads, giving one row per CDR3 protein. Of some 190,000 distinct CDR3 sequences in the sample, 65% to 75% were seen once. Sequences were obtained from naive CD4+ and CD8+ T cells sorted from blood, pooled from several donors. Receptors were obtained from a pool of human donors in good health; the sample pools cells from several healthy donors.

The chain carries TRBV29-1 and TRBJ2-6; D gene uncertain. CDR3 length: 12 residues. Germline values: CDR1 SQVTM, CDR2 ANQGSEA. The V gene lost 7 bases and the J gene lost 0 bases, with 4 bases spanning the gap. The CDR3 nucleotides read TGCAGCGCGGACTCTGGGGCCAACGTCCTGACTTTC. As protein: CSADSGANVLTF.

The gene calls are TRBV5-5 and TRBJ1-1; 9 bases fit TRBD1. CDR1 is SGHKS, CDR2 YYEKEE, per germline (reference sequence). The junction had 8 bases not matched to a gene; V was cut back by 0 bases and J by 2 bases. The CDR3 has 17 residues. CDR3 nucleotide sequence: TGTGCCAGCAGCTTGGAACAGGGGGCTATCAGAAACACTGAAGCTTTCTTT. It is translated as CASSLEQGAIRNTEAFF. The full variable domain, its missing parts supplied by reference TRBV5-5 and TRBJ1-1, is DAGVTQSPTHLIKTRGQQVTLRCSPISGHKSVSWYQQVLGQGPQFIFQYYEKEERGRGNFPDRFSARQFPNYSSELNVNALLLGDSALYLCASSLEQGAIRNTEAFFGQGTRLTVV.

The CDR3 protein is CASSFIQGSEQFF. In DNA form, the CDR3 reads TGTGCCAGCAGTTTCATACAGGGTAGTGAGCAGTTCTTC. J is TRBJ2-1 and V is TRBV6-5; possible D gene TRBD1, 6 bases. Germline V gene data show CDR1 as MNHEY and CDR2 as SVGAGI. This CDR3 contains 13 residues. V was shortened by 4 bases and J by 9 bases, with 13 bases between the two germline ends.

V is TRBV29-1 and J is TRBJ2-7; D is unclear. Germline CDR1 reads SQVTM; CDR2 reads ANQGSEA. This CDR3 region has 12 residues. V gave up 0 bases and J gave up 7 bases, with 10 bases separating them. CDR3 sequence reads: CSVEDLQREQYF. CDR3 DNA: TGCAGCGTTGAAGATCTTCAAAGGGAGCAGTACTTC.

J is TRBJ2-1 and V is TRBV19; 10 nucleotides align to TRBD2. Germline lookup yields CDR1 LNHDA and CDR2 SQIVND (reference sequence). The V segment lost 5 bases and the J segment 8 bases; nucleotides outside the gene matches: 12. The CDR3 contains 16 residues. DNA of the CDR3: TGTGCCAGTAGTCGTGTGGGGCTAGCGGGAGAGGATGAGCAGTTCTTC. Its translation: CASSRVGLAGEDEQFF.

This clonotype was picked up one time. This rearrangement joins TRBV30 to TRBJ1-1, with D uncertain. Trimming took 0 bases from V and 5 from J, leaving 13 bases between them. Germline V gene data show CDR1 as GTSNPN and CDR2 as SVGIG (reference sequence). The CDR3 is 14 amino acids. The CDR3 nucleotides read TGTGCCTGGAGTGTAAACTGGGAGAGGACTGAAGCTTTCTTT. Its protein product is CAWSVNWERTEAFF.

This clonotype was observed a single time. The chain joins TRBV29-1 to TRBJ2-7; either TRBD1 or TRBD2 may supply D (5 bases each). The CDR3 is 13 amino acids. Germline-derived CDR1 and CDR2 are SQVTM and ANQGSEA. The germline V and J ends were trimmed by 6 bases and 4 bases, with 16 bases remaining between them. CDR3 DNA: TGCAGCGTCCGGGGCAGCGGAGAGTACGAGCAGTACTTC. Residues: CSVRGSGEYEQYF.

The J gene is TRBJ1-5, the V gene TRBV29-1; D is undetermined. With 6 bases removed from V and 5 bases from J, the gap between germline ends came to 8 bases. CDR3 length equals 11 residues. Germline CDR1 is SQVTM and CDR2 is ANQGSEA. The DNA for the CDR3 is TGCAGCGTGGGAGTGGATCAGCCCCAGCATTTT. Its protein product is CSVGVDQPQHF. Full variable domain (rest looked up from reference TRBV29-1 and TRBJ1-5): SAVISQKPSRDICQRGTSLTIQCQVDSQVTMMFWYRQQPGQSLTLIATANQGSEATYESGFVIDKFPISRPNLTFSTLTVSNMSPEDSSIYLCSVGVDQPQHFGDGTRLSIL.

The chain links TRBV5-6 to TRBJ1-2; 8 bases fit TRBD1. The length of the CDR3 is 14 residues. CDR1 SGHDT and CDR2 YYEEEE come from the germline V gene. V was pared by 2 bases and J by 7 bases, with 7 bases of the junction left unmatched. CDR3 in DNA: TGTGCCAGCAGCTTAGCGGGACAGGATCCTGGCTACACCTTC. Translation: CASSLAGQDPGYTF. Full variable domain (rest looked up from reference TRBV5-6 and TRBJ1-2): DAGVTQSPTHLIKTRGQQVTLRCSPKSGHDTVSWYQQALGQGPQFIFQYYEEEERQRGNFPDRFSGHQFPNYSSELNVNALLLGDSALYLCASSLAGQDPGYTFGSGTRLTVV.

The V and J genes are TRBV5-1 and TRBJ2-3, with D maybe TRBD2 (6 bases). Deletions cut 4 bases from V and 3 bases from J, with 12 bases between. Germline CDR1 is SGHRS and CDR2 is YFSETQ. This CDR3 is built from 14 residues. The CDR3 spells CASSPMAGTDTQYF. DNA for the CDR3: TGCGCCAGCAGCCCGATGGCGGGGACAGATACGCAGTATTTT.

In its sample, this clonotype was seen a few times. The chain couples TRBV29-1 to TRBJ1-2; the D is unclear. V gave up 1 base and J gave up 0 bases, with 6 bases separating them. Looked up from germline, CDR1 is SQVTM and CDR2 is ANQGSEA. The CDR3 runs 13 residues. CDR3 coding DNA: TGCAGCGTTGAAGGGGAATCTAACTATGGCTACACCTTC. Residues: CSVEGESNYGYTF. Supplemented by reference TRBV29-1 and TRBJ1-2, the full variable domain reads SAVISQKPSRDICQRGTSLTIQCQVDSQVTMMFWYRQQPGQSLTLIATANQGSEATYESGFVIDKFPISRPNLTFSTLTVSNMSPEDSSIYLCSVEGESNYGYTFGSGTRLTVV.

J is TRBJ1-2 and V is TRBV29-1; TRBD1 matches 7 bases. The CDR3 is made up of 15 amino acids. From germline, CDR1 is SQVTM and CDR2 ANQGSEA. The V and J ends lost 7 bases and 1 base, in that order; junction bases with no gene match: 12. The CDR3 DNA reads TGCAGCGCCGCCGGGACAGAAAGGGTTAACTATGGCTACACCTTC. Its translation is CSAAGTERVNYGYTF. Full variable domain (outside the CDR3, taken from reference TRBV29-1 and TRBJ1-2): SAVISQKPSRDICQRGTSLTIQCQVDSQVTMMFWYRQQPGQSLTLIATANQGSEATYESGFVIDKFPISRPNLTFSTLTVSNMSPEDSSIYLCSAAGTERVNYGYTFGSGTRLTVV.

The CDR3 region is CASALGTASYEQYF. CDR3 DNA sequence: TGCGCCAGCGCTCTCGGGACTGCCTCCTACGAGCAGTACTTC. This chain joins TRBV5-1 and TRBJ2-7, with D perhaps matching TRBD2 (6 bases). The germline CDR1 and CDR2 sequences are SGHRS and YFSETQ. CDR3 length: 14 amino acids. With 7 bases removed from V and 0 bases from J, the gap between germline ends came to 14 bases.

The gene calls are TRBV15 and TRBJ2-5; no reliable D call. Germline assignment: CDR1 LNHNV and CDR2 YYDKDF (reference sequence). Trimming took off 0 bases at V and 5 bases at J, with 13 bases between the two ends. The CDR3 has 15 amino acids. In nucleotides, the CDR3 is TGTGCCACCAGCAGAGAAACGGCCCTCGAGGAGACCCAGTACTTC. This translates into CATSRETALEETQYF.

The V and J genes are TRBV6-5 and TRBJ2-7; 8 bases map to TRBD1. Trimming removed 6 bases from V and 0 bases from J; junction bases left unmatched: 10. Germline CDR1 and CDR2: MNHEY and SVGAGI. There are 16 residues in the CDR3. DNA for the CDR3: TGTGCCAGCAGGTCCGAAACCGGGACAGGCTCCTACGAGCAGTACTTC. Residues: CASRSETGTGSYEQYF.

This chain connects TRBV30 to TRBJ2-7; no clear D gene. Per the germline V gene, CDR1 is GTSNPN and CDR2 is SVGIG (reference sequence). This CDR3 has 14 residues. Trimming took 2 bases from V and 1 from J, leaving 12 bases between them. The DNA of the CDR3 is TGTGCCTGGAGTCGAGGTGGGCTATCCTACGAGCAGTACTTC. This codes for CAWSRGGLSYEQYF.

The J gene is TRBJ2-3, the V gene TRBV6-2 or TRBV6-3, with 11 bases fitting TRBD2. The V gene end was trimmed by 8 bases and the J gene end by 4 bases; junction bases not matched to a gene: 8. CDR3 length: 15 amino acids. The germline CDR1 and CDR2 sequences are MNHEY and SVGEGT. CDR3 bases: TGTGCCAGCGGTGAGACTAGCGGGATCGCAGATACGCAGTATTTT. As protein: CASGETSGIADTQYF.

The V and J genes are TRBV29-1 and TRBJ2-2; no definite D call. Germline V lookup: CDR1 SQVTM, CDR2 ANQGSEA. The CDR3 loop spans 15 amino acids. With 5 bases removed from V and 3 bases from J, the gap between germline ends came to 16 bases. The CDR3 DNA reads TGCAGCGTTCCCGGATTTGCGGATCACACCGGGGAGCTGTTTTTT. Protein: CSVPGFADHTGELFF.

The chain joins TRBV29-1 to TRBJ2-3; the D is unclear. V gave up 0 bases and J gave up 0 bases, with 1 base separating them. Germline CDR1 reads SQVTM; CDR2 reads ANQGSEA. This CDR3 is built from 12 residues. The CDR3 DNA follows: TGCAGCGTTGAAGACAGCACAGATACGCAGTATTTT. As protein: CSVEDSTDTQYF.

The chain links TRBV29-1 to TRBJ2-7; 9 nucleotides align to TRBD1. Germline V gives CDR1 SQVTM, CDR2 ANQGSEA. The CDR3 contains 16 residues. Trimming cost V 4 bases and J 7 bases; bases outside gene matches: 17. CDR3 residues: CSVVPEGQGPAMEQYF. The CDR3 coding sequence is TGCAGCGTTGTTCCTGAGGGACAGGGCCCGGCCATGGAGCAGTACTTC.